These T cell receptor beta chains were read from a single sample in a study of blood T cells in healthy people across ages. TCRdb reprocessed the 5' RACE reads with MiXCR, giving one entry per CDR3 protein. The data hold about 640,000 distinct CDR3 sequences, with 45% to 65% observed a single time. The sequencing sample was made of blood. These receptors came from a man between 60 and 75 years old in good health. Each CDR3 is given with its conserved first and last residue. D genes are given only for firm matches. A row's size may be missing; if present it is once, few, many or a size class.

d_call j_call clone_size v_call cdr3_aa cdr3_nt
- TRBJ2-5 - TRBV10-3 CAISESGAGPQETQYF TGTGCCATCAGTGAGTCAGGGGCAGGGCCCCAAGAGACCCAGTACTTC
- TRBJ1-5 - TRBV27 CASSVTRLDQPQHF TGTGCCAGCAGCGTGACAAGGCTTGATCAGCCCCAGCATTTT
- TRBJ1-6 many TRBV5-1 CASSLESPTYNSPLHF TGCGCCAGCAGCTTGGAGAGCCCGACATATAATTCACCCCTCCACTTT
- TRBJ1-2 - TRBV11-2 CASSIGTSYGYTF TGTGCCAGCAGCATCGGGACATCGTATGGCTACACCTTC
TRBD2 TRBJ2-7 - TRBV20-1 CSARTSEAQQYEQYF TGCAGTGCCAGGACTAGCGAGGCACAACAATACGAGCAGTACTTC
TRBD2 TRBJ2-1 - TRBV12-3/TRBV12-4 CASRMTGGAYNEQFF TGTGCCAGCAGAATGACGGGGGGAGCCTACAATGAGCAGTTCTTC
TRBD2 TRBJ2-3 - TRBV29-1 CSVLSGGARDTQYF TGCAGCGTTTTAAGCGGGGGGGCCAGAGATACGCAGTATTTT
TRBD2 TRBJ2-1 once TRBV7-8 CASSSSLAGGYNEQFF TGTGCCAGCAGCTCCTCACTAGCGGGGGGATACAATGAGCAGTTCTTC
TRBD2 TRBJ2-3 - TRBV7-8 CASGRETSTDTQYF TGTGCCAGCGGGAGGGAAACCAGCACAGATACGCAGTATTTT
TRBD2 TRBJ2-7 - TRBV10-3 CAISESLAATYEQYF TGTGCCATCAGTGAGAGCCTAGCGGCGACCTACGAGCAGTACTTC
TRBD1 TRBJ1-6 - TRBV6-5 CASSWSDRGHSPLHF TGTGCCAGCAGTTGGTCGGACAGGGGGCATTCACCCCTCCACTTT
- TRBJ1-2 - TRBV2 CASSEIGAVYGYTF TGTGCCAGCAGTGAAATCGGGGCAGTCTATGGCTACACCTTC
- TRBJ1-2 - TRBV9 CASSLGGIGNGYTF TGTGCCAGCAGCCTAGGGGGTATCGGAAATGGCTACACCTTC
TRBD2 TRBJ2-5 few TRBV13 CASSSSAGVETQYF TGTGCCAGCAGCTCCTCCGCGGGAGTGGAGACCCAGTACTTC
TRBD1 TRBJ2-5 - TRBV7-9 CASSPMTGGGETQYF TGTGCCAGCAGCCCTATGACAGGGGGCGGGGAGACCCAGTACTTC
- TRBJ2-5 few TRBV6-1 CASSEAGTLSQETQYF TGTGCCAGCAGTGAAGCGGGGACACTATCCCAAGAGACCCAGTACTTC
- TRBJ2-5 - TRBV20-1 CSATGFQETQYF TGTAGTGCTACCGGATTCCAGGAGACCCAGTACTTC
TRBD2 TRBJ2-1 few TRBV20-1 CSARATLGTSGGSNEQFF TGCAGTGCTAGAGCGACATTGGGGACTAGCGGGGGGAGCAATGAGCAGTTCTTC
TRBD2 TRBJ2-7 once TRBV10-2 CASSESLLAGGRSSYEQYF TGCGCCAGCAGTGAGTCGTTGTTAGCGGGGGGCCGGAGCTCCTACGAGCAGTACTTC
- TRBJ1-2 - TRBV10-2 CASSEQRPWDYGYTF TGCGCCAGCAGTGAACAACGGCCTTGGGACTATGGCTACACCTTC